A selection of T cell receptor beta chains follows, all from one sample in a study of CXCR3-negative and CXCR3-positive naive CD8 T cells. TCRdb reprocessed the 5' RACE reads and stores each CDR3 protein as one record, lacking DNA. In all, the sample yields 140,000 to 150,000 distinct CDR3 sequences. The sequencing input was naive CXCR3+ CD8+ T cells from blood. The receptor set was obtained from a human donor in good health. Some clones in this sample may be carry-over from other donors' samples. Both conserved end residues are part of each CDR3. The order of the fields is V gene, J gene, CDR3 protein.

V: TRBV18; J: TRBJ1-5; CDR3: CASSPDRGNQPQHF
V: TRBV30; J: TRBJ2-3; CDR3: CAWSTQRRFDGTDTQYF
V: TRBV2; J: TRBJ1-2; CDR3: CASSEATGGYGYTF
V: TRBV20-1; J: TRBJ2-5; CDR3: CSAPKLAGAETQYF
V: TRBV29-1; J: TRBJ2-7; CDR3: CSVEARAYEQYF
V: TRBV20-1; J: TRBJ2-7; CDR3: CSARDLAGGLEQYF
V: TRBV30; J: TRBJ2-3; CDR3: CAWSYVGRDTQYF
V: TRBV6-6; J: TRBJ1-5; CDR3: CASSYIRDRADSNQPQHF
V: TRBV19; J: TRBJ2-1; CDR3: CASSIAGGSYNEQFF
V: TRBV5-6; J: TRBJ2-1; CDR3: CASSLLADYNEQFF
V: TRBV5-6; J: TRBJ2-5; CDR3: CASSLMLQETQYF
V: TRBV5-4; J: TRBJ2-5; CDR3: CASSLWQGGETQYF
V: TRBV27; J: TRBJ2-3; CDR3: CASSPPLAGVIDTQYF
V: TRBV20-1; J: TRBJ2-7; CDR3: CSARFSPYEQYF
V: TRBV6-5; J: TRBJ2-1; CDR3: CASSYSGFNEQFF
V: TRBV28; J: TRBJ2-5; CDR3: CASSSIRGRETQYF
V: TRBV25-1; J: TRBJ1-1; CDR3: CASSDLSGNTEAFF
V: TRBV2; J: TRBJ2-3; CDR3: CASSGRGANTDTQYF
V: TRBV7-2; J: TRBJ2-7; CDR3: CASSRDSRRTYEQYF
V: TRBV20-1; J: TRBJ2-7; CDR3: CSARKGEQYEQYF
V: TRBV6-6; J: TRBJ1-4; CDR3: CASSDRVLSPTNEKLFF
V: TRBV6-1; J: TRBJ2-7; CDR3: CASITYPGGYEQYF
V: TRBV29-1; J: TRBJ2-1; CDR3: CSVEEGQSEYNEQFF
V: TRBV29-1; J: TRBJ2-7; CDR3: CSVEGLGSYEQYF
V: TRBV28; J: TRBJ2-7; CDR3: CASSLTNSYEQYF
V: TRBV29-1; J: TRBJ1-5; CDR3: CSVWGGDSNQPQHF
V: TRBV29-1; J: TRBJ2-1; CDR3: CSGYSYNEQFF
V: TRBV6-6; J: TRBJ1-1; CDR3: CASSYSGAEAFF
V: TRBV7-9; J: TRBJ2-3; CDR3: CASSAPGPGPSADTQYF
V: TRBV4-1; J: TRBJ2-5; CDR3: CASSQGGASGETQYF
V: TRBV21-1; J: TRBJ1-6; CDR3: CASSTVDRDRGNSPLHF
V: TRBV12-3/TRBV12-4; J: TRBJ2-7; CDR3: CASSHVDRIPYEQYF
V: TRBV19; J: TRBJ2-1; CDR3: CASSIDRNSYNEQFF
V: TRBV28; J: TRBJ2-5; CDR3: CASTYGETQYF
V: TRBV29-1; J: TRBJ1-2; CDR3: CSVMTLGYGYTF
V: TRBV11-2; J: TRBJ2-1; CDR3: CASSLGSFGYNEQFF
V: TRBV12-3/TRBV12-4; J: TRBJ1-5; CDR3: CASGRVGQPQHF
V: TRBV7-3; J: TRBJ2-3; CDR3: CASSSDNTDTQYF
V: TRBV7-9; J: TRBJ2-1; CDR3: CASSLVLGTSGGYEQFF
V: TRBV14; J: TRBJ2-7; CDR3: CASSLGDLGYEQYF
V: TRBV11-2; J: TRBJ2-3; CDR3: CASSFTSGPSGDTDTQYF
V: TRBV20-1; J: TRBJ2-7; CDR3: CSARDRELAGDIYEQYF
V: TRBV7-9; J: TRBJ2-2; CDR3: CASARDANTGELFF
V: TRBV29-1; J: TRBJ1-1; CDR3: CSAPQGAEAFF
V: TRBV20-1; J: TRBJ2-7; CDR3: CSGGRGALAGEVGEQYF